Listed here are 7 T cell receptor beta chains from one sample, sequenced in a study of low-dose radiotherapy and immunotherapy resistance in tumors. Sample time point: after trial treatment. The treatment is: LDRT plus nivolumab, ipilimumab, low-dose cyclophosphamide and aspirin (RACIN trial). First-strand cDNA used TRAV- and TRBV-specific primers, covering alpha and beta chains. Using a constant-region primer together with a V-primer adapter, TCRs were subjected to roughly 18 PCR cycles of amplification. TCRdb redid the calling of the reads with MiXCR, one entry per CDR3 protein. Here the sample spans 35,000 to 50,000 distinct CDR3 sequences, less than 25% being singletons. Sample: PBMCs, taken after low-dose radiotherapy plus immunotherapy. These receptors all come from a female donor with ovarian cancer.

The chain joins TRBV5-1 to TRBJ2-2, with D perhaps TRBD1 (5 bases). The CDR3 consists of 15 residues. V lost 1 base to trimming and J lost 0 bases, with 7 bases between them. Germline assignment: CDR1 SGHRS and CDR2 YFSETQ. CDR3 region: CASSLMGPNTGELFF. The CDR3, as DNA: TGCGCCAGCAGCTTGATGGGGCCGAACACCGGGGAGCTGTTTTTT.

The chain links TRBV12-3 or TRBV12-4 to TRBJ2-1; 12 bases align to TRBD2. The CDR3 has 15 residues. The ends lost 5 bases at V and 8 bases at J; junction bases unmatched: 7. CDR3 loop: CASSLPTSGRDEQFF. CDR3 DNA sequence: TGTGCCAGCAGTCTTCCGACTAGCGGGAGAGATGAGCAGTTCTTC.

The rearrangement joins TRBV2 to TRBJ2-3; D possibly corresponds to TRBD1 (5 bases). The CDR3 is 13 amino acids. The ends were cut back, 10 bases at V and 0 bases at J, with 11 bases in the middle. CDR1 SNHLY and CDR2 FYNNEI come from the germline V gene. The CDR3 DNA reads as TGTGCCACCCGGACAAGTAGCACAGATACGCAGTATTTT. It is translated as CATRTSSTDTQYF.

The gene calls are TRBV20-1 and TRBJ2-5; 14 bases are shared with TRBD2. CDR1 is DFQATT, CDR2 SNEGSKA, per germline (reference sequence). V shed 6 bases, J shed 7 bases, and the junction held 7 bases outside the gene matches. The CDR3 length is 14 residues. CDR3 in amino acids: CSAEGLAGAGTQYF. CDR3 bases: TGCAGTGCAGAGGGACTAGCGGGAGCGGGGACCCAGTACTTC.

This clonotype was seen a few times. The V gene is TRBV5-5, the J gene TRBJ1-1; D call uncertain. V was trimmed by 3 bases and J by 8 bases, leaving 14 bases between them. In germline, CDR1 is SGHKS, CDR2 YYEKEE (reference sequence). This CDR3 comprises 13 residues. DNA for the CDR3: TGTGCCAGCAGCTACGGGGATAACAAAGAAGCTTTCTTT. Amino acid sequence: CASSYGDNKEAFF. Filled out from reference TRBV5-5 and TRBJ1-1, the complete variable domain reads DAGVTQSPTHLIKTRGQQVTLRCSPISGHKSVSWYQQVLGQGPQFIFQYYEKEERGRGNFPDRFSARQFPNYSSELNVNALLLGDSALYLCASSYGDNKEAFFGQGTRLTVV.

This clonotype was detected ten times or more. This chain uses TRBV28 with TRBJ1-2; the match to TRBD1 covers 10 bases. CDR1 and CDR2 from the germline V gene are MDHEN and SYDVKM. The CDR3 contains 17 residues. V gave up 6 bases and J gave up 2 bases; unmatched junction bases: 12. The CDR3 is CASSSPGGQGTNYGYTF. CDR3 DNA: TGTGCCAGCAGCTCACCGGGGGGACAGGGGACCAACTATGGCTACACCTTC.

Details on this clonotype: A far larger clone is off by one base, so a read error is likely. This chain joins TRBV5-1 and TRBJ2-1; 9 bases line up with TRBD1. The germline V gene has CDR1 SGHRS and CDR2 YFSETQ. Trimming cost V 4 bases and J 10 bases; bases outside gene matches: 9. CDR3 length equals 14 residues. The chain's CDR3 is CASSVDRGGHEQFF. The CDR3 DNA is TGCGCCAGCAGCGTGGACAGGGGAGGGCACGAGCAGTTCTTC.